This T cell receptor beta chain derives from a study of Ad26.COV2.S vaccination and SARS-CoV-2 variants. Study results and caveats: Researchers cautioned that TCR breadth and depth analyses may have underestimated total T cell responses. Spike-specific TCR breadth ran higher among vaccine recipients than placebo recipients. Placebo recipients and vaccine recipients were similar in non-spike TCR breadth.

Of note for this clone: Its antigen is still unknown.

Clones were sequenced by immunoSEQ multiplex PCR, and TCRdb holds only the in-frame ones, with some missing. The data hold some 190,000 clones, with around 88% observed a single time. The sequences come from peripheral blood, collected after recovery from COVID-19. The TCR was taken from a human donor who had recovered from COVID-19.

The CDR3 is CAISEVVAGSEQFF. The CDR3, as DNA: TGTGCCATCAGTGAGGTGGTAGCGGGAAGCGAGCAGTTCTTC. The V and J genes are TRBV10-3 and TRBJ2-1, with 8 bases matching TRBD2. Germline V CDR1 and CDR2: ENHRY, SYGVKD. CDR3 length: 14 residues. The trim removed 2 bases at V and 10 bases at J, leaving 7 bases unmatched.